Listed below are T cell receptor beta chains from one sample, sequenced in a study of tumor-infiltrating lymphocytes in primary liver carcinoma. TCRdb re-called the multiplex PCR reads through MiXCR, storing one row per CDR3 protein. The repertoire holds about 210,000 distinct CDR3 sequences, with approximately 64% as singletons. Material for sequencing was peripheral blood. The receptors derive from a woman in her sixties with primary liver carcinoma and hepatitis B virus infection. Both conserved end residues are part of each CDR3. D genes are given only for firm matches. Size is stated for part of the rows, as once, few or many counts, or as a class when the clone is expanded.

j_gene | v_gene | d_gene | abundance | CDR3aa | CDR3nt
TRBJ1-1 | TRBV6-6 | . | . | CASKTTENTEAFF | TGTGCCAGTAAGACGACAGAGAACACTGAAGCTTTCTTT
TRBJ2-1 | TRBV7-8 | . | . | CASSPRRGTATYNEQSF | TGTGCCAGCAGTCCACGCAGGGGGACTGCCACCTACAATGAGCAGTCCTTC
TRBJ1-1 | TRBV29-1 | . | . | CSVEEGAGRSEAFF | TGCAGCGTTGAAGAAGGGGCAGGGCGCTCTGAAGCCTTCTTT
TRBJ2-2 | TRBV14 | . | many | CASSQGGGPGELFF | TGTGCCAGCAGCCAAGGTGGGGGGCCCGGGGAGCTGTTTTTT
TRBJ2-3 | TRBV28 | . | . | CASSLVAQGTQYF | TGTGCCAGCAGTTTGGTGGCGCAGGGTACGCAGTATTTT
TRBJ2-2 | TRBV29-1 | . | . | CSVMRPNTGELF | TGCAGCGTTATGCGGCCGAACACCGGGGAGCTGTTT
TRBJ1-1 | TRBV11-2 | TRBD1 | . | CASILLGQSAFF | TGTGCCAGCATTTTATTGGGACAGAGCGCTTTCTTT
TRBJ1-5 | TRBV7-9 | TRBD1 | . | CASSAQGQQPQHF | TGTGCCAGCAGCGCACAGGGGCAGCAGCCCCAGCATTTT
TRBJ1-2 | TRBV11-2 | . | . | CASRRGGSSCGYTF | TGTGCCAGCCGCCGGGGCGGGAGCTCTTGTGGCTACACCTTC
TRBJ1-6 | TRBV12-3/TRBV12-4 | . | . | CASSLWRGNSPLHF | TGTGCCAGCAGTTTATGGAGGGGTAATTCACCCCTCCACTTC
TRBJ1-1 | TRBV11-1 | . | . | CASSSWQGWNTRAFF | TGTGCCAGTAGCTCCTGGCAGGGTTGGAACACTAGAGCTTTCTTT
TRBJ2-1 | TRBV28 | TRBD2 | . | CASRGTNSYNEQFF | TGTGCCAGCAGAGGGACTAACTCCTACAATGAGCAGTTCTTC
TRBJ2-5 | TRBV6-2/TRBV6-3 | . | . | CASSSYGPGTQYF | TGTGCCAGCAGTTCATACGGCCCGGGGACTCAGTACTTC
TRBJ2-1 | TRBV12-3/TRBV12-4 | TRBD2 | . | CASSLGGASGLYNEHFF | TGTGCCAGCAGTTTAGGTGGGGCTAGCGGGTTGTACAATGAGCATTTCTTC
TRBJ2-2 | TRBV7-9 | . | . | CGSSLSITGVGELFF | TGTGGCAGCAGCTTATCTATTACGGGAGTCGGGGAGCTGTTTTTT
TRBJ1-1 | TRBV28 | TRBD1 | few | CASNVGTGKDTEAFF | TGTGCCAGCAACGTAGGGACAGGGAAGGACACTGAAGCTTTCTTT
TRBJ2-7 | TRBV6-1 | . | many | CASRGSGSYEQYF | TGTGCCAGCAGGGGCTCCGGCTCCTACGAGCAGTACTTC
TRBJ1-6 | TRBV2 | . | . | CASVSRVGLSNSPLHF | TGTGCCAGCGTCTCCCGGGTGGGGCTATCAAATTCACCCCTCCACTTT